This T cell receptor (beta chain) was documented in a study of T cell repertoires in cytomegalovirus infection. As concerns this clonotype: The antigen remains undetermined.

TCRdb reanalysed the reads using MiXCR and keeps one entry per CDR3 protein. In the table there are 400,000 to 600,000 distinct CDR3 sequences, under 45% of which are singletons. With 4 bases removed from V and 10 bases from J, the gap between germline ends came to 15 bases. The CDR3 consists of 13 residues. The germline gives CDR1 MGHRA, CDR2 YSYEKL. This chain links TRBV4-1 with TRBJ2-3; D not resolved. Sequencing used cultured PBMCs, obtained from culture after CMV antigen stimulation. This receptor was obtained from a human donor in good health (CMV status not recorded). Some clones in this sample may be carry-over from other donors' samples. CDR3 region: CASSPGPASAQYF. CDR3 nucleotides: TGCGCCAGCAGCCCCGGGCCCGCATCGGCGCAGTATTTT.